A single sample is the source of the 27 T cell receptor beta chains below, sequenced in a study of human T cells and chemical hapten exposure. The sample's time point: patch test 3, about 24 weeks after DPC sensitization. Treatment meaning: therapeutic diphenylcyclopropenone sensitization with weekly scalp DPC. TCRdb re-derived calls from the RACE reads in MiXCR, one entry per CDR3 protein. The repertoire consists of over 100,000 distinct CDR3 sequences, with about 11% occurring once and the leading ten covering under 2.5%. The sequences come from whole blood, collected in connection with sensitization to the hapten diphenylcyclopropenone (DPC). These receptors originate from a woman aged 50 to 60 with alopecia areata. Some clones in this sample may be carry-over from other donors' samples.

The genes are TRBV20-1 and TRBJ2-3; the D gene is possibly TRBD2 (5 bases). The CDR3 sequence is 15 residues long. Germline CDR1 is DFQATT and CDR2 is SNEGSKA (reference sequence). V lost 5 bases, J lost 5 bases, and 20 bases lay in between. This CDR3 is CSAHPGRPTQDTQYF. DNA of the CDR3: TGCAGTGCTCATCCGGGAAGGCCGACACAAGATACGCAGTATTTT.

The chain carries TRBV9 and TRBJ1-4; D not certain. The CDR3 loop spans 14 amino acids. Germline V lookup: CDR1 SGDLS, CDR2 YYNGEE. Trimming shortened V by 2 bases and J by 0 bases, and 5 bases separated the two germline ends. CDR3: CASSVEATNEKLFF. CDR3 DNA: TGTGCCAGCAGCGTCGAAGCAACTAATGAAAAACTGTTTTTT.

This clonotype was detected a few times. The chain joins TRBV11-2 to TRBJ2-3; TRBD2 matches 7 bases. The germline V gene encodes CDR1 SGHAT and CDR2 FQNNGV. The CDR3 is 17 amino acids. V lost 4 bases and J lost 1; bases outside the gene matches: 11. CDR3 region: CASSSPRGRVGTDTQYF. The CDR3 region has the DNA TGTGCCAGCAGCTCCCCGCGGGGGAGGGTCGGCACAGATACGCAGTATTTT.

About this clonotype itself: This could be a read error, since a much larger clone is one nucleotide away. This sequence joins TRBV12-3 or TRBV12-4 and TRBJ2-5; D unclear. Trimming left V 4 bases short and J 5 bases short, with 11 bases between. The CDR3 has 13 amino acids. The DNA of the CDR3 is TGTGCCAGCAGTTGGAGTAGCCCGGAGACCCAGTACTTC. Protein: CASSWSSPETQYF.

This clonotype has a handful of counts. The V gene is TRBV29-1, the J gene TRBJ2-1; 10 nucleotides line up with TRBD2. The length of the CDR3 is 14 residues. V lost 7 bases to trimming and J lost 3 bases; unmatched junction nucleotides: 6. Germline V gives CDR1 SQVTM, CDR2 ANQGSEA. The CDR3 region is CSAPSSGGYNEQFF. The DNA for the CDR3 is TGCAGCGCCCCATCTAGCGGGGGCTACAATGAGCAGTTCTTC.

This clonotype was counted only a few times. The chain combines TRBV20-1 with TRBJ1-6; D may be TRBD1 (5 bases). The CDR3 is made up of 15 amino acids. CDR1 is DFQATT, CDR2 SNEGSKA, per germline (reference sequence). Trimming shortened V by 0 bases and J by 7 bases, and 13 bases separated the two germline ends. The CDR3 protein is CSARERGTANSPLHF. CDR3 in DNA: TGCAGTGCTAGAGAACGCGGGACGGCAAATTCACCCCTCCACTTT.

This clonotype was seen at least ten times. CDR3 amino acids: CASSVAYPDYEQYF. Written as DNA, the CDR3 is TGTGCCAGCAGCGTAGCATATCCGGACTACGAGCAGTACTTC. V gene TRBV9 combines with J gene TRBJ2-7, with no clear D. Trimming cost V 0 bases and J 3 bases, with 10 bases left between them. The length of the CDR3 is 14 residues. Germline values: CDR1 SGDLS, CDR2 YYNGEE.

The CDR3 spells CASSTGPLSNIQYF. Written as DNA, the CDR3 is TGTGCCAGCAGTACGGGCCCCTTGAGCAACATTCAGTACTTC. V usage is TRBV6-5 and J usage is TRBJ2-4; the D is unclear. CDR1 is MNHEY, CDR2 SVGAGI, per germline. Deletions cut 5 bases from V and 7 bases from J, with 15 bases between. CDR3 size: 14 residues.

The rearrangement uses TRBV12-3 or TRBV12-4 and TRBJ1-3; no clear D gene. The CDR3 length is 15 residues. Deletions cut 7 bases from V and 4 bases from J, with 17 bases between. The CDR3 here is CASTPSGGSGNTIYF. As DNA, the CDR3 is TGTGCCAGCACCCCCTCGGGAGGGTCCGGAAACACCATATATTTT.

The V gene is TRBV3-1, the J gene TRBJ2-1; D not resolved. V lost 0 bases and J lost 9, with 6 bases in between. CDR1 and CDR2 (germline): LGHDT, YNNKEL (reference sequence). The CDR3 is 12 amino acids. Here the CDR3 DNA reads TGTGCCAGCAGCCAAGAGTCGGGTGAGCAGTTCTTC. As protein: CASSQESGEQFF.

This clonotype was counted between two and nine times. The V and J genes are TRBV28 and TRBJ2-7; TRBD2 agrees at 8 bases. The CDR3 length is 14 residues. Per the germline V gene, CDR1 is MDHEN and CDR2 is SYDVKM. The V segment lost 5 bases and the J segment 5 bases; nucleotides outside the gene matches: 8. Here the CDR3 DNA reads TGTGCCAGCAGTCCTGGACTAGCTTTCCACGAGCAGTACTTC. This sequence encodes CASSPGLAFHEQYF.

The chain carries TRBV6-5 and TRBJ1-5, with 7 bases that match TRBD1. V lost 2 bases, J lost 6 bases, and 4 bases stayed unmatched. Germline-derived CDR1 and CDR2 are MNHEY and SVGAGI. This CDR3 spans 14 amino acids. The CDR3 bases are TGTGCCAGCAGTTACGGGGCAGGGGGTCAGCCCCAGCATTTT. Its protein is CASSYGAGGQPQHF.

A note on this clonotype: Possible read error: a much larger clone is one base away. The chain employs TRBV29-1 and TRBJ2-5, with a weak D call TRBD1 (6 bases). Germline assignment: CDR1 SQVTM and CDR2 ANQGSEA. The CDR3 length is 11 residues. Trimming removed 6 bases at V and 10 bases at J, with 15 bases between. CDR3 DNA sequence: TGCAGCGTCAAGACGGGACACAACCAGTACTTC. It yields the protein CSVKTGHNQYF.

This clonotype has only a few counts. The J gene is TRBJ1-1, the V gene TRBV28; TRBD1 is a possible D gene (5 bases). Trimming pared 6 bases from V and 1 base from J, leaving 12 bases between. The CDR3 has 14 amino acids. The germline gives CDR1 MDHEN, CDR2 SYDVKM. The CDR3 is CASSHYRRNTEAFF. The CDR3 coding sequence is TGTGCCAGCAGCCATTACAGGAGGAACACTGAAGCTTTCTTT.

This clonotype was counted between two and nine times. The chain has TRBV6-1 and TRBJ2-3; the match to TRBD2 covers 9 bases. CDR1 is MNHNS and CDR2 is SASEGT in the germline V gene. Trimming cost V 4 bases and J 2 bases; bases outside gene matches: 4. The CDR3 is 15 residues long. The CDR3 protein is CASSARLAVTDTQYF. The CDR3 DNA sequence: TGTGCCAGCAGTGCCCGACTAGCGGTCACAGATACGCAGTATTTT.

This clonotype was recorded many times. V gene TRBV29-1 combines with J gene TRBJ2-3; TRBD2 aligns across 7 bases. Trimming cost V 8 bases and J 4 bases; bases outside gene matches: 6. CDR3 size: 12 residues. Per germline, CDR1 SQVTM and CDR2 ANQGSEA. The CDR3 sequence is CSSLAGADTQYF. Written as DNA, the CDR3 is TGCAGCTCGTTAGCGGGCGCAGATACGCAGTATTTT.

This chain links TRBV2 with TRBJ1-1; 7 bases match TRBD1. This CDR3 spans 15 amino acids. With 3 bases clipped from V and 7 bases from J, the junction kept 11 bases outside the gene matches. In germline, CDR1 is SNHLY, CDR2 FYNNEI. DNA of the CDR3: TGTGCCAGCAGTGATAGGGGGTCCGGGACAGTTGAAGCTTTCTTT. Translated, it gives CASSDRGSGTVEAFF.

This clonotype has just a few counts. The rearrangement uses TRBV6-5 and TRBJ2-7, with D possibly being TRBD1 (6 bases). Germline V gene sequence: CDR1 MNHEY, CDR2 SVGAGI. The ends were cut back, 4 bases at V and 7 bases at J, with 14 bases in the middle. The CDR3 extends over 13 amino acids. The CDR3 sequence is CASSSTGPGEQYF. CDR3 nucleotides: TGTGCCAGCAGTTCCACAGGGCCAGGGGAGCAGTACTTC.

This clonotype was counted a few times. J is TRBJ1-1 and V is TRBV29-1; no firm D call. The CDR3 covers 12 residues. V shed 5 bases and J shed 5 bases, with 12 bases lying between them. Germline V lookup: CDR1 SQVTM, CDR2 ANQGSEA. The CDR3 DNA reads TGCAGCGTTCCCGGCCTGGGGACTGAAGCTTTCTTT. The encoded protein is CSVPGLGTEAFF.

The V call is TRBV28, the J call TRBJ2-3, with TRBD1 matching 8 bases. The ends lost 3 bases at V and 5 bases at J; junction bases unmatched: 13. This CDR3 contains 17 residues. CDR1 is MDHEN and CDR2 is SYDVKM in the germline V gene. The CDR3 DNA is TGTGCCAGCAGTTTTGGGCCCGACAGGGGTCTTCTAGATACGCAGTATTTT. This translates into CASSFGPDRGLLDTQYF.

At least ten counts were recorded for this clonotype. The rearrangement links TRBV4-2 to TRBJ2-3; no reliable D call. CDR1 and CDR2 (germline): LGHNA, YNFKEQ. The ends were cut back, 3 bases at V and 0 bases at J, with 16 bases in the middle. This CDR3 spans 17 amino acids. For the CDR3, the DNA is TGTGCCAGCAGCCACCCCAAGGGCGGATCTAGCACAGATACGCAGTATTTT. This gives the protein CASSHPKGGSSTDTQYF.

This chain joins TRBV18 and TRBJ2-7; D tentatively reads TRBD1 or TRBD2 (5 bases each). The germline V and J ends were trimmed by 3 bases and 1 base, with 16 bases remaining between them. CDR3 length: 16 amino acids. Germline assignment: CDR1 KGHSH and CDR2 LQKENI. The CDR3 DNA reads TGTGCCAGCTCACCCCTACCGGGACGGGTATCCTACGAGCAGTACTTC. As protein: CASSPLPGRVSYEQYF.

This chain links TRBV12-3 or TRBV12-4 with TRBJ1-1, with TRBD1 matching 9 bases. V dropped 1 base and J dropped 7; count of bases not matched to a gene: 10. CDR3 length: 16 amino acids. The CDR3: CASSLEFGQGTYEAFF. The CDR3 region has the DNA TGTGCCAGCAGTTTAGAATTTGGACAGGGGACTTATGAAGCTTTCTTT.

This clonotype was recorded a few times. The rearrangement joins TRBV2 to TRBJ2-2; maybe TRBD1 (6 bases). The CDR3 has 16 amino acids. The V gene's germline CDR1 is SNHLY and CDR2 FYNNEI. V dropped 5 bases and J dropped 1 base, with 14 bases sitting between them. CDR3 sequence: CASSLEDSLNTGELFF. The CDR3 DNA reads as TGTGCCAGCAGTCTTGAGGACAGCCTGAACACCGGGGAGCTGTTTTTT.

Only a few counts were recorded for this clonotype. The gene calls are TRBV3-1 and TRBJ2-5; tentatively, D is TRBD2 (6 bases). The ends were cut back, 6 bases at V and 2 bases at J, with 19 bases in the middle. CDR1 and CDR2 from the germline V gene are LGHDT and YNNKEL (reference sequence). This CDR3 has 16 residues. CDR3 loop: CASRRDRGRRQETQYF. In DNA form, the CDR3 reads TGTGCCAGCAGGCGGGACCGAGGGAGGCGTCAAGAGACCCAGTACTTC.

The CDR3 here is CASREDRDTQPQHF. CDR3 DNA: TGCGCCAGCAGGGAGGACAGGGATACTCAGCCCCAGCATTTT. The V and J genes are TRBV5-1 and TRBJ1-5; 8 bases are a match to TRBD1. Germline-derived CDR1 and CDR2 are SGHRS and YFSETQ. CDR3 length equals 14 residues. With V trimmed by 5 bases and J by 6 bases, 7 bases remained unmatched. Looking up the rest from reference TRBV5-1 and TRBJ1-5 gives the full variable domain: KAGVTQTPRYLIKTRGQQVTLSCSPISGHRSVSWYQQTPGQGLQFLFEYFSETQRNKGNFPGRFSGRQFSNSRSEMNVSTLELGDSALYLCASREDRDTQPQHFGDGTRLSIL.

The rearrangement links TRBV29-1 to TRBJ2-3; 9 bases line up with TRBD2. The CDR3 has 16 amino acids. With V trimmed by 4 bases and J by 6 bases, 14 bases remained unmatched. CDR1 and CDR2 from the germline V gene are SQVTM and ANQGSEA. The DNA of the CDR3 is TGCAGCGTTGGGGGACTAGCAAATATGGGCAAGGATACGCAGTATTTT. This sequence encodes CSVGGLANMGKDTQYF.